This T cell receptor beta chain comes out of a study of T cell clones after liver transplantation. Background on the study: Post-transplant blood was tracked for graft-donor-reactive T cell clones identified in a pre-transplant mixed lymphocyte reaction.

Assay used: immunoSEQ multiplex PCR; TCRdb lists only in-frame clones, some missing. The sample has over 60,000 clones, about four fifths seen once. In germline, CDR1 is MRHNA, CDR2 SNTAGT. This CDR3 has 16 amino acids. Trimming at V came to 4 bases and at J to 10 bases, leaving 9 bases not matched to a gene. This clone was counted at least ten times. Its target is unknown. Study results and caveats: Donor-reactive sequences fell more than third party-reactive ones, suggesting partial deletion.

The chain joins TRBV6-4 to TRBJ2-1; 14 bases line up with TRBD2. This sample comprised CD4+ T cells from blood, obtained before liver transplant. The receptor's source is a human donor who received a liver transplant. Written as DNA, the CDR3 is TGTGCCAGCAGTGTCCAGGGACTAGCGGGAGTTGGCGAGCAGTTCTTC. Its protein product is CASSVQGLAGVGEQFF.